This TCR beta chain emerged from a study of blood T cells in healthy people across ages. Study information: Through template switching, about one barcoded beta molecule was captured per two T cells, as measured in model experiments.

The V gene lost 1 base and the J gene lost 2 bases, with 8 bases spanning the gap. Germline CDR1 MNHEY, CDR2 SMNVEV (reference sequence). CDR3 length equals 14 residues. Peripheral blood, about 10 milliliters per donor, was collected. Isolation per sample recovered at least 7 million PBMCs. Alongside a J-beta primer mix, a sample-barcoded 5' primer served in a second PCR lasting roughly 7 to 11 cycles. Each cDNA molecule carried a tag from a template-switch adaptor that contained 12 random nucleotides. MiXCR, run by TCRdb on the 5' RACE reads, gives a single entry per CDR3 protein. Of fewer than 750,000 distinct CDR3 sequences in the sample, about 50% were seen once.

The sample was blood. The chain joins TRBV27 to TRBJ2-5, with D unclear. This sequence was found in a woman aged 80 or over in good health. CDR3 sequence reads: CASSLWVGQETQYF. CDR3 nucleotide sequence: TGTGCCAGCAGTTTATGGGTCGGGCAAGAGACCCAGTACTTC.